A single T cell receptor beta chain is shown here with its context. This specimen belongs to a study of graft-versus-host responses after intestinal transplantation. The V segment lost 7 bases and the J segment 3 bases; nucleotides outside the gene matches: 3. CDR3 size: 13 residues. The germline gives CDR1 MDHEN, CDR2 SYDVKM. Sequenced by immunoSEQ multiplex PCR; TCRdb stores in-frame clones only, minus some. The table includes 43,000 or so clones, about 95% detected once. The chain links TRBV28 to TRBJ2-7; 10 bases are shared with TRBD2. Sequenced material: PBMCs, taken around 350 days after intestinal transplant. The sequence derives from a human patient who received an intestinal transplant, so some T cells may come from the graft donor. The CDR3 spells CASIRTSGYEQYF. In DNA, the CDR3 is TGTGCCAGCATACGGACTAGCGGCTACGAGCAGTACTTC.